What follows describes a single T cell receptor (beta chain). There is no known antigen for this receptor. Per-base quality was not reported, and no clone a single base away is much larger than it. From the cysteine up to the phenylalanine, the CDR3 has a length of 13 residues. Just CDR3 DNA is preserved here, 39 bases in frame from base 1. Cut back by 6 bases and 1 base, the V and J ends lie 10 bases apart. As encoded in the germline V gene, CDR1 is MDHEN while CDR2 is SYDVKM. This sample is part of a study of cytotoxic CD8 clonotypes in ibrutinib-treated CLL (dated by TCRdb to about 2021). Some background on the complete study: The cohort was composed of around twelve relapsed/refractory and roughly 15 treatment-naive patients; IGHV unmutated status was identified in fewer than 18 patients. Longitudinal samples were obtainable from about 30% of the roughly 86 participants in the trial. Response samples were obtained after a median of about 13 months of treatment, with a range of about 6 to 40 months. Patients were still on ibrutinib when every remission and progressive disease sample was collected. Responses were partial in 24 patients and complete in 2; after median approximately 5.5 years follow-up, about 15 stayed in remission and around 12 progressed. Cryopreserved peripheral blood mononuclear cells were collected before treatment, at response, and at either disease progression or sustained remission. Samples averaged about 260,000 productive templates and some 91,000 productive rearrangements. Summary of the overall study and its limitations: Clonality rose at ibrutinib response, remained stable during sustained remission, and dropped back toward baseline at progression. Public clonotypes were found to be uncommon and were observed to contract or remain stable during treatment; the increase in clonality was shown to reflect expansion of private clonotypes at ibrutinib response. Sampling times were not matched between patients in sustained remission and patients whose disease was progressing, and lymph node repertoires were not examined. At baseline, clonality was higher than in age-matched healthy donors and showed a strong correlation with circulating CD8+ T-cell counts.

What the time point label conveys for this sample: 20 to 30 months on ibrutinib. Approximately 2 micrograms of genomic DNA were extracted from cryopreserved PBMCs for TCR beta library preparation. Longitudinal blood samples from CLL patients on ibrutinib monotherapy were analyzed using high-throughput TCR beta sequencing. The patients took part in an open-label, single-center phase 2 trial of ibrutinib monotherapy. The goal of deep resolution MiSeq sequencing was a depth between 1 in 1 million and 1 in 200,000 T cells, and coverage averaged 10x per clonotype. The immunoSEQ hsTCRB Kit was used to generate the TCR beta libraries. In the paper's pipeline: ImmunoSEQ Data Assistant and ImmunoSEQ Analyzer were used for data analysis, and V, D and J genes were assigned according to IMGT definitions. Clonality, which ranges from 0 to 1, was calculated by subtracting the normalized Shannon entropy of productive rearrangement frequencies from one. Only overrepresented clonotypes making up at least 0.05% of the repertoire of each patient were included in the public clonotype analysis. Repertoires from 10 to 15 age-matched healthy donors in immuneACCESS were used as clonality controls. Imported from immuneACCESS, the table was reduced by TCRdb to in-frame sequences with V and J called. These copies leave out some clones; in studies compared against another copy, an unresolved V gene accounts for under half, and the cause of the remainder is not known. V and J calls and clone size are copied from that table; D and trimming were computed from the DNA. The sample includes 65,000 to 85,000 clones, with roughly 85% observed a single time. The top ten hold 35% to 45% of the sample.

The sample was PBMCs, taken after 24 months of ibrutinib treatment. The chain employs TRBV28 and TRBJ2-7; a weak D assignment points to TRBD1 (5 bases agree). This TCR came from a human donor with chronic lymphocytic leukemia. The bases read TGTGCCAGCAGCATTGACAGTTCCTACGAGCAGTACTTC. It translates as CASSIDSSYEQYF.